The rows below give T cell receptor beta chains drawn from one sample of a study of blood T cell repertoires in COVID-19. TCRdb keeps only in-frame clones here, not all; method: immunoSEQ multiplex PCR. The data show around 40,000 clones, approximately 90% seen once. The source material was peripheral blood. The receptors were sampled from a human donor in a cohort sampled during active COVID-19. Each CDR3 is given with its conserved first and last residue. A D gene is named only where the DNA matches it firmly. Size tells how often a clone was seen (once, few, many) or the class of an expanded clone, and some rows leave it out.

v_gene: TRBV3-1/TRBV3-2; d_gene: -; j_gene: TRBJ1-6; abundance: -; CDR3nt: TGTGCCAGCAGCTCCCATGGGGCAGGGAATAATTCACCCCTCCACTTT; CDR3aa: CASSSHGAGNNSPLHF
v_gene: TRBV6-5; d_gene: -; j_gene: TRBJ2-1; abundance: -; CDR3nt: TGTGCCAGCAGTTACGACTGGAGCTCCTACAATGAGCAGTTCTTC; CDR3aa: CASSYDWSSYNEQFF
v_gene: TRBV29-1; d_gene: -; j_gene: TRBJ1-1; abundance: -; CDR3nt: TGCAGCGTTGACATGTGGCAAAAAATGAACACTGAAGCTTTCTTT; CDR3aa: CSVDMWQKMNTEAFF
v_gene: TRBV10-3; d_gene: TRBD2; j_gene: TRBJ2-5; abundance: -; CDR3nt: TGTGCCATCAGATCGATTACTAGCGGGGAGACCCAGTACTTC; CDR3aa: CAIRSITSGETQYF
v_gene: TRBV14; d_gene: TRBD1; j_gene: TRBJ2-7; abundance: -; CDR3nt: TGTGCCAGCAGCCTTCAACCAGGGGGTACCCCCTTTGGGCAGTACTTC; CDR3aa: CASSLQPGGTPFGQYF
v_gene: TRBV19; d_gene: -; j_gene: TRBJ1-3; abundance: -; CDR3nt: TGTGCCAGTAGTGCCCGGACACTCCGAGGAAACACCATATATTTT; CDR3aa: CASSARTLRGNTIYF
v_gene: TRBV5-1; d_gene: -; j_gene: TRBJ2-1; abundance: -; CDR3nt: TGCGCCAGCAGCTTGGGGGGTCCGGGAGCCTACAATGAGCAGTTCTTC; CDR3aa: CASSLGGPGAYNEQFF
v_gene: TRBV5-5; d_gene: TRBD1; j_gene: TRBJ2-7; abundance: -; CDR3nt: TGTGCCAGCAGCTTGGCCGCGGGACAGGGGGTCAAGCAGTACTTC; CDR3aa: CASSLAAGQGVKQYF
v_gene: TRBV5-1; d_gene: TRBD1; j_gene: TRBJ1-4; abundance: -; CDR3nt: TGCGCCAGCAGCTTAGGGACAGCGAGTAATGAAAAACTGTTTTTT; CDR3aa: CASSLGTASNEKLFF
v_gene: TRBV6-5; d_gene: -; j_gene: TRBJ1-6; abundance: -; CDR3nt: TGTGCCAGCAGTTATGAGACGGGGGGGAATTCACCCCTCCACTTT; CDR3aa: CASSYETGGNSPLHF
v_gene: TRBV7-9; d_gene: TRBD2; j_gene: TRBJ2-1; abundance: -; CDR3nt: TGTGCCAGCAGCTTAGGTGCTAGCGGGACCAACAATGAGCAGTTCTTC; CDR3aa: CASSLGASGTNNEQFF
v_gene: TRBV5-4; d_gene: TRBD2; j_gene: TRBJ2-7; abundance: -; CDR3nt: TGTGCCAGCAGCCGTCCACTAGCGGGAGGTAACGAGCAGTACTTC; CDR3aa: CASSRPLAGGNEQYF
v_gene: TRBV3-1/TRBV3-2; d_gene: TRBD1; j_gene: TRBJ1-4; abundance: -; CDR3nt: TGTGCCAGCAGTCCAGGGGGCGCGCCCCCGCGGCTGTTTTTT; CDR3aa: CASSPGGAPPRLFF
v_gene: TRBV27; d_gene: -; j_gene: TRBJ2-1; abundance: -; CDR3nt: TGTGCCAGCAGTTTGAGCACTGAGCAGTTCTTC; CDR3aa: CASSLSTEQFF
v_gene: TRBV4-2; d_gene: -; j_gene: TRBJ2-7; abundance: few; CDR3nt: TGTGCCAGCAGCTCCCGGGAATTGAGCTCCTACGAGCAGTACTTC; CDR3aa: CASSSRELSSYEQYF
v_gene: TRBV9; d_gene: TRBD2; j_gene: TRBJ2-2; abundance: -; CDR3nt: TGTGCCAGCAGCACGACCGGGACTAGACCCACCGGGGAGCTGTTTTTT; CDR3aa: CASSTTGTRPTGELFF
v_gene: TRBV7-9; d_gene: -; j_gene: TRBJ2-7; abundance: once; CDR3nt: TGTGCCAGCAGCCAAGGGGCAGGGGCTCAGCAGTACTTC; CDR3aa: CASSQGAGAQQYF
v_gene: TRBV18; d_gene: -; j_gene: TRBJ2-1; abundance: -; CDR3nt: TGTGCCAGCTCACTTGGGACAAAAGTGTACAATGAGCAGTTCTTC; CDR3aa: CASSLGTKVYNEQFF
v_gene: TRBV9; d_gene: TRBD1; j_gene: TRBJ2-5; abundance: -; CDR3nt: TGTGCCAGCAGCGTTGGGGTCAGGGGGATAGAGACCCAGTACTTC; CDR3aa: CASSVGVRGIETQYF
v_gene: TRBV10-3; d_gene: TRBD1; j_gene: TRBJ2-7; abundance: -; CDR3nt: TGTGCCATCATGAGGGACAGGGATTCCTACGAGCAGTACTTC; CDR3aa: CAIMRDRDSYEQYF
v_gene: TRBV2; d_gene: -; j_gene: TRBJ2-1; abundance: -; CDR3nt: TGTGCCTCAGCGGCTCTGGGGGAGCAGTTCTTC; CDR3aa: CASAALGEQFF
v_gene: TRBV5-1; d_gene: -; j_gene: TRBJ1-1; abundance: -; CDR3nt: TGCGCCAGCAGCACTGGGATCTTTGAGGGCACTGAAGCTTTCTTT; CDR3aa: CASSTGIFEGTEAFF
v_gene: TRBV5-4; d_gene: -; j_gene: TRBJ2-2; abundance: once; CDR3nt: TGTGCCAGCAGCTTTAGTTGGAACACCGGGGAGCTGTTTTTT; CDR3aa: CASSFSWNTGELFF
v_gene: TRBV20-1; d_gene: -; j_gene: TRBJ1-6; abundance: -; CDR3nt: TGCAGTGCTAGACAAGGGGGTCCCCTCCACTTT; CDR3aa: CSARQGGPLHF
v_gene: TRBV7-9; d_gene: -; j_gene: TRBJ2-7; abundance: -; CDR3nt: TGTGCCAGCAGCCTTCCCTCACTCGCGCCTACCTACGAGCAGTACTTC; CDR3aa: CASSLPSLAPTYEQYF
v_gene: TRBV27; d_gene: TRBD1; j_gene: TRBJ1-6; abundance: -; CDR3nt: TGTGCCAGCAGTCTGGGACAGGGTCGAAGTTCACCCCTCCACTTT; CDR3aa: CASSLGQGRSSPLHF
v_gene: TRBV7-2; d_gene: TRBD2; j_gene: TRBJ2-7; abundance: -; CDR3nt: TGTGCCAGCAGCTTACAGGGACTAGCGGTATACGAGCAGTACTTC; CDR3aa: CASSLQGLAVYEQYF
v_gene: TRBV7-2; d_gene: -; j_gene: TRBJ2-1; abundance: -; CDR3nt: TGTGCCAGCAGCTTCCCCCGACTCGGCAATGAGCAGTTCTTC; CDR3aa: CASSFPRLGNEQFF
v_gene: TRBV5-1; d_gene: -; j_gene: TRBJ2-1; abundance: -; CDR3nt: TGCGCCAGCAGCTTTTCCGGGAGCTCCTACAATGAGCAGTTCTTC; CDR3aa: CASSFSGSSYNEQFF
v_gene: TRBV7-2; d_gene: -; j_gene: TRBJ1-2; abundance: once; CDR3nt: TGTGCCAGCAGCTTCCCTGGGGGGGGGATCTATGGCTACACCTTC; CDR3aa: CASSFPGGGIYGYTF
v_gene: TRBV5-1; d_gene: -; j_gene: TRBJ1-1; abundance: -; CDR3nt: TGCGCCAGCAGCTTACAGGGCACTGAAGCTTTCTTT; CDR3aa: CASSLQGTEAFF
v_gene: TRBV24-1; d_gene: TRBD1; j_gene: TRBJ1-2; abundance: -; CDR3nt: TGTGCCACCAGTGATTACCGACAGGGGAGTAATGGCTACACCTTC; CDR3aa: CATSDYRQGSNGYTF
v_gene: TRBV4-3; d_gene: TRBD2; j_gene: TRBJ2-5; abundance: -; CDR3nt: TGCGCCAGCAGCCAAGATCTAGCGGGAGGTGAGACCCAGTACTTC; CDR3aa: CASSQDLAGGETQYF
v_gene: TRBV5-8; d_gene: TRBD2; j_gene: TRBJ2-7; abundance: -; CDR3nt: TGTGCCAGCACCCTAGCGGGAGGGACTACGGGTCAGTACTTC; CDR3aa: CASTLAGGTTGQYF
v_gene: TRBV5-1; d_gene: -; j_gene: TRBJ2-3; abundance: once; CDR3nt: TGCGCCAGCAGCTTGGTGGGGGGGCGAGATACGCAGTATTTT; CDR3aa: CASSLVGGRDTQYF
v_gene: TRBV12-5; d_gene: -; j_gene: TRBJ1-5; abundance: -; CDR3nt: TGTGCTAGTGGTTTGGTACAGGCCCCGCAGCCCCAGCATTTT; CDR3aa: CASGLVQAPQPQHF
v_gene: TRBV28; d_gene: -; j_gene: TRBJ2-7; abundance: -; CDR3nt: TGTGCCAGCAGCTCCGGGGCGGGGGCGTCCTACGAGCAGTACTTC; CDR3aa: CASSSGAGASYEQYF
v_gene: TRBV2; d_gene: -; j_gene: TRBJ2-3; abundance: -; CDR3nt: TGTGCCAGCAGTCCCGGGGGACAGTACACAGATACGCAGTATTTT; CDR3aa: CASSPGGQYTDTQYF
v_gene: TRBV7-9; d_gene: -; j_gene: TRBJ1-3; abundance: few; CDR3nt: TGTGCCAGCAGCTTATATGAGGGAAACACCATATATTTT; CDR3aa: CASSLYEGNTIYF
v_gene: TRBV4-1; d_gene: TRBD1; j_gene: TRBJ2-7; abundance: -; CDR3nt: TGCGCCAGCAGCCCGTACACGGACAGGGTTCGCGTCTACGAGCAGTACTTC; CDR3aa: CASSPYTDRVRVYEQYF
v_gene: TRBV12-5; d_gene: -; j_gene: TRBJ1-5; abundance: -; CDR3nt: TGTGCTAGTGGTCCAACGCTCAACGGAGACTTGCCCCAGCATTTT; CDR3aa: CASGPTLNGDLPQHF
v_gene: TRBV19; d_gene: TRBD1; j_gene: TRBJ2-2; abundance: -; CDR3nt: TGTGCCAGTAAACCGGGACAGGTGAACACCGGGGAGCTGTTTTTT; CDR3aa: CASKPGQVNTGELFF
v_gene: TRBV7-8; d_gene: TRBD1; j_gene: TRBJ2-7; abundance: -; CDR3nt: TGTGCCAGCAGCCCTCGAAAGCCGTACGACAGGGGGCTCCACGAGCAGTACTTC; CDR3aa: CASSPRKPYDRGLHEQYF
v_gene: TRBV6-5; d_gene: -; j_gene: TRBJ1-5; abundance: once; CDR3nt: TGTGCCAGCTCTATCCAGGGTTTTCAGCCCCAGCATTTT; CDR3aa: CASSIQGFQPQHF
v_gene: TRBV19; d_gene: TRBD2; j_gene: TRBJ2-2; abundance: -; CDR3nt: TGTGCCAGTTCGGGAGCGGGAGGGCCCTCCGGGGAGCTGTTTTTT; CDR3aa: CASSGAGGPSGELFF
v_gene: TRBV18; d_gene: TRBD1; j_gene: TRBJ2-1; abundance: -; CDR3nt: TGTGCCAGCTCACCTCTACAGGGGGCTTCCTACAATGAGCAGTTCTTC; CDR3aa: CASSPLQGASYNEQFF
v_gene: TRBV27; d_gene: TRBD2; j_gene: TRBJ2-1; abundance: -; CDR3nt: TGTGCCAGCAGTTTAACACTAGCGGGATCAACCTACAATGAGCAGTTCTTC; CDR3aa: CASSLTLAGSTYNEQFF
v_gene: TRBV5-4; d_gene: -; j_gene: TRBJ2-2; abundance: -; CDR3nt: TGTGCCAGCAGCTCTAGCGCCAGCGGGACCGGGGAGCTGTTTTTT; CDR3aa: CASSSSASGTGELFF
v_gene: TRBV4-1; d_gene: -; j_gene: TRBJ1-2; abundance: -; CDR3nt: TGCGCCAGCAGCCAAGGATTCGGGACTAACTATGGCTACACCTTC; CDR3aa: CASSQGFGTNYGYTF
v_gene: TRBV10-3; d_gene: TRBD2; j_gene: TRBJ2-7; abundance: few; CDR3nt: TGTGCCATCAGTGGGGTAGCGGGAGGTTACGAGCAGTACTTC; CDR3aa: CAISGVAGGYEQYF
v_gene: TRBV15; d_gene: TRBD2; j_gene: TRBJ2-2; abundance: -; CDR3nt: TGTGCCACCAGCAGAGATACTAGACTAGCGGGGGCCGGGGAGCTGTTTTTT; CDR3aa: CATSRDTRLAGAGELFF
v_gene: TRBV7-9; d_gene: -; j_gene: TRBJ2-7; abundance: -; CDR3nt: TGTGCCAGCAGCGAGTCCCGGGGGTCCTACGAGCAGTACTTC; CDR3aa: CASSESRGSYEQYF
v_gene: TRBV5-1; d_gene: -; j_gene: TRBJ2-5; abundance: -; CDR3nt: TGCGCCAGCAGCTTGAATATAGGGGTCCAAGAGACCCAGTACTTC; CDR3aa: CASSLNIGVQETQYF
v_gene: TRBV11-1; d_gene: TRBD2; j_gene: TRBJ2-5; abundance: -; CDR3nt: TGTGCCAGCAGCTTCGAGCGGGGGACTCAAGAGACCCAGTACTTC; CDR3aa: CASSFERGTQETQYF